This T cell receptor beta chain was recorded in a study of radiotherapy plus CTLA-4 blockade in lung cancer. Whole-study results and caveats: Radiotherapy was combined with ipilimumab, and tumor-derived TCR clones then expanded in blood.

Regarding this clone: The antigen remains unidentified.

Sequencing was performed with immunoSEQ multiplex PCR; in TCRdb, only in-frame clones are kept and a portion is missing. The table has tens of thousands of clones, 80% to 90% seen once. Germline assignment: CDR1 SGHTA and CDR2 FQGNSA. The germline V and J ends were trimmed by 2 bases and 0 bases, with 8 bases remaining between them. The CDR3 loop spans 14 amino acids. Sequenced material: peripheral blood, taken from a patient treated with radiotherapy plus ipilimumab. The rearrangement links TRBV7-2 to TRBJ2-7; D gene ambiguous. This receptor was obtained from a human donor with non-small cell lung cancer whose response to radiotherapy plus ipilimumab could not be evaluated. The CDR3 DNA reads as TGTGCCAGCAGCTTAAGCTCAACCTCCTACGAGCAGTACTTC. This codes for CASSLSSTSYEQYF. Based on the CDR3 plus reference TRBV7-2 and TRBJ2-7, the full variable domain is GAGVSQSPSNKVTEKGKDVELRCDPISGHTALYWYRQSLGQGLEFLIYFQGNSAPDKSGLPSDRFSAERTGGSVSTLTIQRTQQEDSAVYLCASSLSSTSYEQYFGPGTRLTVT.